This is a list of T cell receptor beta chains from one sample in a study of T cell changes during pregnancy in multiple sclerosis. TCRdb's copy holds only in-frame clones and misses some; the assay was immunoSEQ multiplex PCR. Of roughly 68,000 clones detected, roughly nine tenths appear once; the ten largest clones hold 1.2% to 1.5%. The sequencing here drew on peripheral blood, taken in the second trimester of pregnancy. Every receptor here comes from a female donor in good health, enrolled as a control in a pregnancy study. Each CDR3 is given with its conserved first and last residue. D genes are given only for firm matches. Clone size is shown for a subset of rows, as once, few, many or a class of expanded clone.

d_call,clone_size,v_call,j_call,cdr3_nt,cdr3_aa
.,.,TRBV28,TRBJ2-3,TGTGCCAGCAGTCCTCCGGAGCCTAGCACAGATACGCAGTATTTT,CASSPPEPSTDTQYF
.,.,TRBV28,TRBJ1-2,TGTGCCAGCAGTTTGTTCAGGGGTAATGGTGGCTACACCTTC,CASSLFRGNGGYTF
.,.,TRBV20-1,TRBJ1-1,TGCAGTGCTAGTGAGCCTGAAGCTTTCTTT,CSASEPEAFF
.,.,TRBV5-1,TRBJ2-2,TGCGCCAGCAGCTCCGGGACTCCGACTCTTGGGGAGCTGTTTTTT,CASSSGTPTLGELFF
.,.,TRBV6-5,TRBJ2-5,TGTGCCAGCAGTTACTCCGGGAGAGAGACCCAGTACTTC,CASSYSGRETQYF
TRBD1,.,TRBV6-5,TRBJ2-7,TGTGCCAGCAGCCCGGGACAGTCCTACGAGCAGTACTTC,CASSPGQSYEQYF
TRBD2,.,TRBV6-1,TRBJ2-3,TGTGCCAGCGGATTTAGCGGGGCCACAGATACGCAGTATTTT,CASGFSGATDTQYF
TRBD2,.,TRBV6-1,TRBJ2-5,TGTGCCAGCAGTGGAGCCGGGGGGCAAGAGACCCAGTACTTC,CASSGAGGQETQYF
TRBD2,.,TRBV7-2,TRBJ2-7,TGTGCCAGCAGCTTAACCGTTAGCGGGAGGCCTGAGCAGTACTTC,CASSLTVSGRPEQYF
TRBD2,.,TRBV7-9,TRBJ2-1,TGTGCCAGCAGCTTAGGGAGGCTAGCGGGAGAGGGAAATGAGCAGTTCTTC,CASSLGRLAGEGNEQFF
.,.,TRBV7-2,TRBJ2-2,TGTGCCAGCAGCTTAGTTTCGGGAGGGACAGCTGGCACCGGGGAGCTGTTTTTT,CASSLVSGGTAGTGELFF
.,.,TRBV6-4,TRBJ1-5,TGTGCCAGCAGTGACGGGAGGGGCCAGCCCCAGCATTTT,CASSDGRGQPQHF
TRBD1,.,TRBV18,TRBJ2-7,TGTGCCAGCTCACCTGGGACAGGACGCTACGAGCAGTACTTC,CASSPGTGRYEQYF
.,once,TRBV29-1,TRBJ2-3,TGCAGCGCCGAGCGGGTTTCCACAGATACGCAGTATTTT,CSAERVSTDTQYF
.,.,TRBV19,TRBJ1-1,TGTGCCAGTAGTATAGGGCGGAAACCTGAAGCTTTCTTT,CASSIGRKPEAFF
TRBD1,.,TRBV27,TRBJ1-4,TGTGCCAGCAGTTTATCAGGGGGCTATGAAAAACTGTTTTTT,CASSLSGGYEKLFF
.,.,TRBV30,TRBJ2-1,TGTGCCTGTGAGCCGCTCTCCTCCTACAATGAGCAGTTCTTC,CACEPLSSYNEQFF
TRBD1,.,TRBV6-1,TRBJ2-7,TGTGCCAGCAGTGGTCACAGGGGCCGAAACTACGAGCAGTACTTC,CASSGHRGRNYEQYF